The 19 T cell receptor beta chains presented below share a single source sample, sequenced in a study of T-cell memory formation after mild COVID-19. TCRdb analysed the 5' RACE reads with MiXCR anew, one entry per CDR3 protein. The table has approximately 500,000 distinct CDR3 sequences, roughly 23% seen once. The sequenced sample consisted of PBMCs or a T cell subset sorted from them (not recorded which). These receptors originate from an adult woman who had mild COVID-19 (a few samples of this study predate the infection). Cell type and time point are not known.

DNA for the CDR3: TGCAGTGCTAGATCTAGCGGGAGGGATACAGATACGCAGTATTTT. This codes for CSARSSGRDTDTQYF. The chain has TRBV20-1 and TRBJ2-3; 12 nucleotides line up with TRBD2. The V segment lost 2 bases and the J segment 3 bases; nucleotides outside the gene matches: 3. In germline, CDR1 is DFQATT, CDR2 SNEGSKA (reference sequence). The CDR3 sequence is 15 residues long.

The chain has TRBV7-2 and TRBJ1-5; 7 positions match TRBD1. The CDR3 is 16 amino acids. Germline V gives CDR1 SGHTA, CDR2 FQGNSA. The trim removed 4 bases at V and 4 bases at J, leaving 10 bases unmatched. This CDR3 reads CASSSSGTEFNQPQHF. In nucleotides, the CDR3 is TGTGCCAGCAGCTCCTCCGGGACAGAGTTTAATCAGCCCCAGCATTTT.

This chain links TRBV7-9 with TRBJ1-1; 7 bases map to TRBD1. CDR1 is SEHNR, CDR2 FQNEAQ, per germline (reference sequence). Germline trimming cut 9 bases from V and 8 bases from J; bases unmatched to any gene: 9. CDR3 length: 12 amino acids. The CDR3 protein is CASLRDRKEAFF. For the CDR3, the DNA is TGTGCCAGTCTCCGGGACAGAAAGGAAGCTTTCTTT. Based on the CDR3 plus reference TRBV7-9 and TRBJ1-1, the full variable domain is DTGVSQNPRHKITKRGQNVTFRCDPISEHNRLYWYRQTLGQGPEFLTYFQNEAQLEKSRLLSDRFSAERPKGSFSTLEIQRTEQGDSAMYLCASLRDRKEAFFGQGTRLTVV.

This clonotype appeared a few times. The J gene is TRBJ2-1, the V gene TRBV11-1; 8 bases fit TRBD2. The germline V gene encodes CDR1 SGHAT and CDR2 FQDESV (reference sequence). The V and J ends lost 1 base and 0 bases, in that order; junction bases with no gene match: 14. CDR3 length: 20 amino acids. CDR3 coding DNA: TGTGCCAGCAGCTTAGTTGCGGGAGGCCCCCAAGGAAGCTCCTACAATGAGCAGTTCTTC. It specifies CASSLVAGGPQGSSYNEQFF. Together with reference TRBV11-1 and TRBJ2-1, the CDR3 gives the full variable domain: EAEVAQSPRYKITEKSQAVAFWCDPISGHATLYWYRQILGQGPELLVQFQDESVVDDSQLPKDRFSAERLKGVDSTLKIQPAELGDSAMYLCASSLVAGGPQGSSYNEQFFGPGTRLTVL.

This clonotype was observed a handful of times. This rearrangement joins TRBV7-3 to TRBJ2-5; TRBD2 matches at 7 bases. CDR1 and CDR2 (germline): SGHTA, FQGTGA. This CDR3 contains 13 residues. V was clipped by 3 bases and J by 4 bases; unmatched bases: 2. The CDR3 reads CASSFGGRETQYF. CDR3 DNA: TGTGCCAGCAGCTTCGGGGGGAGAGAGACCCAGTACTTC.

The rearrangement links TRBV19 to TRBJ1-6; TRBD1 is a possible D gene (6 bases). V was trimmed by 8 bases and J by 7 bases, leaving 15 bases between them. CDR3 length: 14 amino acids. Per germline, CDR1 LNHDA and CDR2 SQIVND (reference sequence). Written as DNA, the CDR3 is TGTGCCAGTGCGGGACATCGTAAAAATTCACCCCTCCACTTT. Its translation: CASAGHRKNSPLHF.

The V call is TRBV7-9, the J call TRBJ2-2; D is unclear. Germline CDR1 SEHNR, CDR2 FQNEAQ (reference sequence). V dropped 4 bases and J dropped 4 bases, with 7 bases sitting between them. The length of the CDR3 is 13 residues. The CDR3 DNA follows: TGTGCCAGCAGCTCCATTATCACCGGGGAGCTGTTTTTT. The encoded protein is CASSSIITGELFF.

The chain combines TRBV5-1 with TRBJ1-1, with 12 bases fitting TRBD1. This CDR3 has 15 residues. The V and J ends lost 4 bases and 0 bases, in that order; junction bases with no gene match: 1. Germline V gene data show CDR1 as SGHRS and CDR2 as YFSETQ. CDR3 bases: TGCGCCAGCAGCCGGGACAGGGGGCTGAACACTGAAGCTTTCTTT. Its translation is CASSRDRGLNTEAFF.

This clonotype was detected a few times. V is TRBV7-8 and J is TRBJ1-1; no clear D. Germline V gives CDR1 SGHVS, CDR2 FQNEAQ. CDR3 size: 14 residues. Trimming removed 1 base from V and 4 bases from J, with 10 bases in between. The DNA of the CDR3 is TGTGCCAGCAGCTTAGGGAGGGTATTCACTGAAGCTTTCTTT. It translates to CASSLGRVFTEAFF.

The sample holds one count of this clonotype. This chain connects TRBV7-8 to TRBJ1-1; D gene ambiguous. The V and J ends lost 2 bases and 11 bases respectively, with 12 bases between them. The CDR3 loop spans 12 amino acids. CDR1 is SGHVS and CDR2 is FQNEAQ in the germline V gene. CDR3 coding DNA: TGTGCCAGCAGCTTAAATCCGAGAGACGCTTTCTTT. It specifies CASSLNPRDAFF.

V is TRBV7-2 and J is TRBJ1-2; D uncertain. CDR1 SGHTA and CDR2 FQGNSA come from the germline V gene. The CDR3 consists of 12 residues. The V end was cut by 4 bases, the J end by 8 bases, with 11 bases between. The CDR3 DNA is TGTGCCAGCAGCTCCTGGCAGCGAGGCTACACCTTC. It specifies CASSSWQRGYTF.

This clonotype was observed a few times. CDR3 bases: TGTGCCAGCGGGGCCTACGAGCAGTACTTC. This gives the protein CASGAYEQYF. This chain links TRBV6-6 with TRBJ2-7; D call uncertain. This CDR3 comprises 10 residues. The V end lost 8 bases, the J end lost 2 bases, and 4 bases lay between the germline ends. CDR1 MNHNY and CDR2 SVGAGI come from the germline V gene (reference sequence).

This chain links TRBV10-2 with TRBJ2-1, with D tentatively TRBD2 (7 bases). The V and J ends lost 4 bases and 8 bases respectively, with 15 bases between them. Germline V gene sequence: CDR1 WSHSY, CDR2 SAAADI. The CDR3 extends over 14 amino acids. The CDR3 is CASSVRGRVDEQFF. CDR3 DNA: TGCGCCAGCAGTGTGCGGGGGCGAGTCGATGAGCAGTTCTTC.

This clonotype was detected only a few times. CDR3 protein: CASSLGQRGPETQYF. CDR3 DNA sequence: TGTGCCAGCAGCTTAGGTCAGCGGGGTCCGGAGACCCAGTACTTC. The chain links TRBV11-2 to TRBJ2-5, with TRBD2 matching 7 bases. After removal of 1 base from V and 5 bases from J, the junction contained 7 bases not matched to a gene. CDR1 and CDR2 from the germline V gene are SGHAT and FQNNGV. CDR3 length equals 15 residues.

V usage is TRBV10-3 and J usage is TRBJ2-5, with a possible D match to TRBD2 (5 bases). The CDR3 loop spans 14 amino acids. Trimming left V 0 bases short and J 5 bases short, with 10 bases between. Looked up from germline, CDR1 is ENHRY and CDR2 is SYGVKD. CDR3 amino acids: CAISESPGGETQYF. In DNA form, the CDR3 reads TGTGCCATCAGTGAGTCACCAGGCGGGGAGACCCAGTACTTC.

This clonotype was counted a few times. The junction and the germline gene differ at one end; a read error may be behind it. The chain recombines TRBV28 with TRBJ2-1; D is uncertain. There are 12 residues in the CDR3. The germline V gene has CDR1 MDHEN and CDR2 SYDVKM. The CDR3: CASSWSRAPPLF. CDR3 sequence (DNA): TGTGCCAGCAGTTGGTCTAGGGCTCCCCCGCTCTTC.

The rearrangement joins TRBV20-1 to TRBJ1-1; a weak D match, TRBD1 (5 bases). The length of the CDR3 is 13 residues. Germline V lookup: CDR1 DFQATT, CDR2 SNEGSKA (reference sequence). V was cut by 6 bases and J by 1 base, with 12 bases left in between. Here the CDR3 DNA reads TGCAGTGCCAGGGACTATAGGAACACTGAAGCTTTCTTT. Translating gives CSARDYRNTEAFF.

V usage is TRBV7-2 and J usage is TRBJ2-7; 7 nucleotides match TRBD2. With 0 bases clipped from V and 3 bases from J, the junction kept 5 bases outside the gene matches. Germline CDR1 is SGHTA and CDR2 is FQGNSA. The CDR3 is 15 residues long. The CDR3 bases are TGTGCCAGCAGCTTAGCTCCTAGCGGCGTCTACGAGCAGTACTTC. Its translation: CASSLAPSGVYEQYF.

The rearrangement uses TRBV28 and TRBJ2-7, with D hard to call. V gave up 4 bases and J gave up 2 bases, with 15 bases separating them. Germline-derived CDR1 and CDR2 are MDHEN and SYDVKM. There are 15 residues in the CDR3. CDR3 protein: CASSSVEPTPYEQYF. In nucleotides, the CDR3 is TGTGCCAGCAGTTCTGTCGAGCCCACTCCCTACGAGCAGTACTTC.